A selection of T cell receptor beta chains follows, all from one sample in a study of metastatic and nonmetastatic thyroid tumors. MiXCR was used by TCRdb to re-call the PCR reads. Of around 28,000 clones listed, just under 30% were seen once; the top ten hold about 32%. The sequencing sample was made of blood. These receptors were taken from a female donor with papillary thyroid cancer or a benign thyroid nodule (not recorded which). Some clones in this sample may be carry-over from other donors' samples. Each CDR3 is given with its conserved first and last residue. The D gene is left open where the match is weak. The listing skips clone size in some rows; elsewhere it reads once, few, many or a size class.

d_call: NA; j_call: TRBJ2-1; v_call: TRBV7-2; clone_size: NA; cdr3_nt: TGTGCCAGCAGCCTAGCCTACGGGAGCTCCTACAATGAGCAGTTCTTC; cdr3_aa: CASSLAYGSSYNEQFF
d_call: TRBD1; j_call: TRBJ1-6; v_call: TRBV28; clone_size: medium-sized; cdr3_nt: TGTGCCAGCCGGACAGGGGGCGCCTTGAATTCACCCCTCCACTTT; cdr3_aa: CASRTGGALNSPLHF
d_call: NA; j_call: TRBJ2-1; v_call: TRBV5-1; clone_size: NA; cdr3_nt: TGCGCCAGCAGCCCGGTCCGAGGCGGTGAGCAGTTCTTC; cdr3_aa: CASSPVRGGEQFF
d_call: NA; j_call: TRBJ1-1; v_call: TRBV6-1; clone_size: NA; cdr3_nt: TGTGCCAGCAGTTCCAAGACAGGGAACACTGAAGCTTTCTTT; cdr3_aa: CASSSKTGNTEAFF
d_call: TRBD1; j_call: TRBJ1-2; v_call: TRBV6-1; clone_size: NA; cdr3_nt: TGTGCCAGCAGTGAAACGGGACAGGGGACGCGGAGTGGCTACACCTTC; cdr3_aa: CASSETGQGTRSGYTF
d_call: NA; j_call: TRBJ2-1; v_call: TRBV7-3; clone_size: NA; cdr3_nt: TGTGCCAGCAGCCTAGAACCGGGCTCCTACAATGAGCAGTTCTTC; cdr3_aa: CASSLEPGSYNEQFF
d_call: NA; j_call: TRBJ1-1; v_call: TRBV24-1; clone_size: few; cdr3_nt: TGTGCCACCAGTGAACCTACGGACCGGGGAGGGTCTTTCTTT; cdr3_aa: CATSEPTDRGGSFF
d_call: TRBD1; j_call: TRBJ2-3; v_call: TRBV20-1; clone_size: NA; cdr3_nt: TGCAGTGCTAAAGGGGGCGGCACAGATACGCAGTATTTT; cdr3_aa: CSAKGGGTDTQYF
d_call: NA; j_call: TRBJ1-4; v_call: TRBV11-2; clone_size: NA; cdr3_nt: TGTGCCACCCGCCAGGGGGAAAAACTGTTTTTT; cdr3_aa: CATRQGEKLFF
d_call: TRBD2; j_call: TRBJ2-3; v_call: TRBV11-3; clone_size: few; cdr3_nt: TGTGCCAGCAGCCCCCTGGGAGGGGGCACAGATACGCAGTATTTT; cdr3_aa: CASSPLGGGTDTQYF
d_call: TRBD1; j_call: TRBJ1-1; v_call: TRBV6-1; clone_size: many; cdr3_nt: TGTGCCAGCAGCGGACAGGGGGTTGAAGCTTTCTTT; cdr3_aa: CASSGQGVEAFF
d_call: NA; j_call: TRBJ2-4; v_call: TRBV25-1; clone_size: NA; cdr3_nt: TGTGCCAGCAGTGACTCTGCCGGGTCCCTTGGCTTC; cdr3_aa: CASSDSAGSLGF
d_call: TRBD1; j_call: TRBJ1-2; v_call: TRBV27; clone_size: NA; cdr3_nt: TGTGCCAGCAGACCCCAACAGGGGGCGTATGGCTACACCTTC; cdr3_aa: CASRPQQGAYGYTF
d_call: NA; j_call: TRBJ1-4; v_call: TRBV6-5; clone_size: few; cdr3_nt: TGTGCCAGCAGTTACTCGAGTTTGGGACCAACTAATGAAAAACTGTTTTTT; cdr3_aa: CASSYSSLGPTNEKLFF
d_call: TRBD2; j_call: TRBJ2-1; v_call: TRBV7-9; clone_size: NA; cdr3_nt: TGTGCCAGCAGCTCCGGAGCGGGACTTGTGTTCTTC; cdr3_aa: CASSSGAGLVFF
d_call: NA; j_call: TRBJ1-1; v_call: TRBV12-3/TRBV12-4; clone_size: NA; cdr3_nt: TGTGCCAGCAGTTACTGGTACACTGAAGCTTTCTTT; cdr3_aa: CASSYWYTEAFF
d_call: NA; j_call: TRBJ1-1; v_call: TRBV5-1; clone_size: NA; cdr3_nt: TGCGCCAGCAGCTTGGGCAGTAGAATATCTGAAGCTTTCTTT; cdr3_aa: CASSLGSRISEAFF
d_call: NA; j_call: TRBJ2-1; v_call: TRBV12-3/TRBV12-4; clone_size: few; cdr3_nt: TGTGCCAGCAGTTTTGCCGGGACGGAGCGTGAGCAGTTCTTC; cdr3_aa: CASSFAGTEREQFF
d_call: TRBD2; j_call: TRBJ2-7; v_call: TRBV20-1; clone_size: many; cdr3_nt: TGCAGTGCTAGGGACTCTCGAATAGCGGGAGGGAGGTCCTACGAGCAGTACTTC; cdr3_aa: CSARDSRIAGGRSYEQYF
d_call: NA; j_call: TRBJ2-7; v_call: TRBV2; clone_size: NA; cdr3_nt: TGTGCCAGCAGTGTTCAGGGCGAATACGAGCAGTACTTC; cdr3_aa: CASSVQGEYEQYF
d_call: NA; j_call: TRBJ1-5; v_call: TRBV6-2/TRBV6-3; clone_size: NA; cdr3_nt: TGTGCCAGCAGTTACTCGAATTGGGGGGGCCGCCCCATATGGCCCCAGCATTTT; cdr3_aa: CASSYSNWGGRPIWPQHF
d_call: NA; j_call: TRBJ1-2; v_call: TRBV6-2/TRBV6-3; clone_size: few; cdr3_nt: TGTGCCAGCAGTTACAGGGGAACCAACTATGGCTACACCTTC; cdr3_aa: CASSYRGTNYGYTF
d_call: TRBD2; j_call: TRBJ2-1; v_call: TRBV19; clone_size: NA; cdr3_nt: TGTGCCAGCGGAGGACTAGTGGAGCGGAATGAGCAGTTCTTC; cdr3_aa: CASGGLVERNEQFF
d_call: NA; j_call: TRBJ2-3; v_call: TRBV28; clone_size: many; cdr3_nt: TGTGCCAGCAGTTTATACCCAGATACGCAGTATTTT; cdr3_aa: CASSLYPDTQYF
d_call: NA; j_call: TRBJ1-5; v_call: TRBV27; clone_size: NA; cdr3_nt: TGTGCCAGCAGTTTGACGGGGGGGAGTAATGGCAATCAGCCCCAGCATTTT; cdr3_aa: CASSLTGGSNGNQPQHF
d_call: TRBD1; j_call: TRBJ1-4; v_call: TRBV12-3/TRBV12-4; clone_size: few; cdr3_nt: TGTGCCAGCAGTCCTTCCGACAGGGGGCGGAATGAAAAACTGTTTTTT; cdr3_aa: CASSPSDRGRNEKLFF
d_call: NA; j_call: TRBJ2-7; v_call: TRBV11-2; clone_size: few; cdr3_nt: TGTGCCAGCAGCTCCGGGACACTTTTTGAGCAGTACTTC; cdr3_aa: CASSSGTLFEQYF
d_call: NA; j_call: TRBJ1-6; v_call: TRBV19; clone_size: NA; cdr3_nt: TGTGCCAGTAGTATAGGAACAGATAATTCACCCCTCCACTTT; cdr3_aa: CASSIGTDNSPLHF
d_call: TRBD2; j_call: TRBJ2-5; v_call: TRBV19; clone_size: NA; cdr3_nt: TGTGCCAGTAGTATAGGGGCTAGCGGGGGAGAGACCCAGTACTTC; cdr3_aa: CASSIGASGGETQYF
d_call: NA; j_call: TRBJ2-7; v_call: TRBV30; clone_size: NA; cdr3_nt: TGTGCCTGGACACAGGACTTTATGAACGAGCAGTACTTC; cdr3_aa: CAWTQDFMNEQYF
d_call: NA; j_call: TRBJ2-1; v_call: TRBV9; clone_size: NA; cdr3_nt: TGTGCCAGCAGCGTAGGCGGGGCCGACTTCAATGAGCAGTTCTTC; cdr3_aa: CASSVGGADFNEQFF
d_call: TRBD2; j_call: TRBJ2-5; v_call: TRBV24-1; clone_size: NA; cdr3_nt: TGTGCCACCAGTGATTTCACGGGACTAGAAAAGGAGACCCAGTACTTC; cdr3_aa: CATSDFTGLEKETQYF
d_call: TRBD2; j_call: TRBJ2-2; v_call: TRBV28; clone_size: NA; cdr3_nt: TGTGCCAGCAGATCGAGTTTAGCGGGAGCCGGGGAGCTGTTTTTT; cdr3_aa: CASRSSLAGAGELFF
d_call: NA; j_call: TRBJ1-5; v_call: TRBV10-2; clone_size: many; cdr3_nt: TGCGCCAGCAGTGAGGGGGCGCGGAGCAATCAGCCCCAGCATTTT; cdr3_aa: CASSEGARSNQPQHF
d_call: NA; j_call: TRBJ2-7; v_call: TRBV20-1; clone_size: NA; cdr3_nt: TGCAGTGCTAGAGATGTGAGGCAGGGGCTTACCTCCGAGCAGTACTTC; cdr3_aa: CSARDVRQGLTSEQYF
d_call: TRBD2; j_call: TRBJ2-7; v_call: TRBV12-3/TRBV12-4; clone_size: NA; cdr3_nt: TGTGCCAGCAGTGTTAGCGGGAGGGCGGGGTACGAGCAGTACTTC; cdr3_aa: CASSVSGRAGYEQYF
d_call: NA; j_call: TRBJ2-7; v_call: TRBV30; clone_size: NA; cdr3_nt: TGTGCCTGGAGTGGGGACCCAGGGGCATACGAGCAGTACTTC; cdr3_aa: CAWSGDPGAYEQYF
d_call: TRBD1; j_call: TRBJ2-7; v_call: TRBV20-1; clone_size: NA; cdr3_nt: TGCAGTGCTAGAGGCCTTGACAGGGGACTTTACGAGCAGTACTTC; cdr3_aa: CSARGLDRGLYEQYF
d_call: NA; j_call: TRBJ2-1; v_call: TRBV5-4; clone_size: NA; cdr3_nt: TGTGCCAGCAGCTTGGATATCGAGACTTCTAATGAGCAGTTCTTC; cdr3_aa: CASSLDIETSNEQFF
d_call: NA; j_call: TRBJ2-1; v_call: TRBV2; clone_size: NA; cdr3_nt: TGTGCCAGCAGCGGGTTAGCGGAGTCCTACAATGAGCAGTTCTTC; cdr3_aa: CASSGLAESYNEQFF
d_call: NA; j_call: TRBJ1-1; v_call: TRBV7-9; clone_size: many; cdr3_nt: TGTGCCAGCAGCCAAGGATCAGGGGCCGAAGCTTTCTTT; cdr3_aa: CASSQGSGAEAFF
d_call: TRBD2; j_call: TRBJ2-2; v_call: TRBV6-1; clone_size: NA; cdr3_nt: TGTGCCAGCTACCAAGGGAGGCAGGGAGGGTCCACCGGGGAGCTGTTTTTT; cdr3_aa: CASYQGRQGGSTGELFF
d_call: NA; j_call: TRBJ2-7; v_call: TRBV7-2; clone_size: many; cdr3_nt: TGTGCCAGCAGCGCCGGGGTGGCAGGGACCTACGAGCAGTACTTC; cdr3_aa: CASSAGVAGTYEQYF
d_call: NA; j_call: TRBJ1-4; v_call: TRBV2; clone_size: few; cdr3_nt: TGTGCCAGCAGTCCTGACCGAGGGGGTGAAAAACTGTTTTTT; cdr3_aa: CASSPDRGGEKLFF
d_call: NA; j_call: TRBJ2-1; v_call: TRBV20-1; clone_size: NA; cdr3_nt: TGCAGTGCTAGAGATGGGTCGCGGGATGAGCAGTTCTTC; cdr3_aa: CSARDGSRDEQFF
d_call: NA; j_call: TRBJ1-2; v_call: TRBV7-2; clone_size: many; cdr3_nt: TGTGCCAGCAGCATCCGGGACGGTGAATTGGGGGGCTACACCTTC; cdr3_aa: CASSIRDGELGGYTF
d_call: TRBD2; j_call: TRBJ2-1; v_call: TRBV30; clone_size: NA; cdr3_nt: TGTGCCTGGAGGGGACTAGCGGGAGAATCCAATGAGCAGTTCTTC; cdr3_aa: CAWRGLAGESNEQFF
d_call: NA; j_call: TRBJ2-3; v_call: TRBV4-2; clone_size: many; cdr3_nt: TGTGCCAGCAGCCAACCCAGGGTGCGCGCAGATACGCAGTATTTT; cdr3_aa: CASSQPRVRADTQYF
d_call: NA; j_call: TRBJ2-3; v_call: TRBV6-1; clone_size: NA; cdr3_nt: TGTGCCAGCAGTGAACGTAGCGGTATCACAGATACGCAGTATTTT; cdr3_aa: CASSERSGITDTQYF
d_call: NA; j_call: TRBJ2-1; v_call: TRBV6-1; clone_size: NA; cdr3_nt: TGTGCCAGCAGCTTTGGGAGTTACAATGAGCAGTTCTTC; cdr3_aa: CASSFGSYNEQFF
d_call: NA; j_call: TRBJ2-3; v_call: TRBV5-5; clone_size: many; cdr3_nt: TGTGCCAGCAGCGGGGACTTGCAGTTCACAGATACGCAGTATTTT; cdr3_aa: CASSGDLQFTDTQYF